The sequence of this TCR beta chain was determined in a study of blood T cell repertoires in COVID-19. Study-level information: Sites in the United States, Italy and Spain provided acute and convalescent COVID-19 samples.

The CDR3 extends over 17 amino acids. The V gene's germline CDR1 is SEHNR and CDR2 FQNEAQ (reference sequence). Trimming removed 4 bases from V and 4 bases from J, with 22 bases in between. Data came from immunoSEQ multiplex PCR; TCRdb stores just in-frame clones and leaves some out. The profile shows approximately 200,000 clones, roughly 80% of them singletons. Individuals drawn from 20 to 25 US areas were about 18 to 100 years old. Allocation to cohorts depended on clinical history reported by the participants. The TCR comes from a man aged 40-55 years who had recovered from COVID-19. This sequence joins TRBV7-9 and TRBJ1-1, with D possibly TRBD1 on 6 matching bases. Sequenced material: PBMCs or T cells enriched from blood (not recorded which). CDR3 nucleotide sequence: TGTGCCAGCAGCTCCGCCCAGGGGCCTAGGGGTGGCACTGAAGCTTTCTTT. Translated, it gives CASSSAQGPRGGTEAFF.